This T cell receptor (beta chain) was recorded in a study of CD8+CD57+ T cells in acquired aplastic anemia. Study overall: The mean DNA yield obtained from sorted CD4+ and CD8+ cells came to around 3 ug. Regarding the study as a whole: Comparison of patients with controls identified 25 to 30 shared CD8+ CDR3 sequences.

Template material for TCR beta VDJ and CDR3 profiling consisted of genomic DNA. MiXCR was run by TCRdb on the reads, yielding one entry per CDR3 protein. The sample records 150,000 to 200,000 distinct CDR3 sequences, over 60% being singletons. Germline V gene lookup returns CDR1 MNHEY and CDR2 SMNVEV (reference sequence). The ends lost 7 bases at V and 1 base at J; junction bases unmatched: 6. The CDR3 is 14 residues long. In regard to this clonotype: Its cognate antigen is unknown.

Material: sorted CD4+, CD8+, or CD8+CD57+ T cells (not recorded which) from PBMCs. The receptor was isolated from a human donor with severe aplastic anemia or a healthy control (not recorded which). The chain carries TRBV27 and TRBJ2-7; 8 bases map to TRBD2. The CDR3 DNA sequence: TGTGCCAGCAACCCCGGGGGGGGGTCCTACGAGCAGTACTTC. Amino acid sequence: CASNPGGGSYEQYF.